This TCR beta chain was recovered during a study of CD4+ T cells in melanoma (dated by TCRdb to 2021 to 2024). Regarding the study in general: The study examined neoantigen-specific CD4+ T cells in human melanoma. On the study overall, not on this receptor specifically: Neoantigen-specific CD4+ T cells were reported to be correlated with the function of CD8+ T cells, macrophages and B cells. Neoantigen-specific CD4+ T cells in melanoma were reported to have a range of differentiation states.

The CDR3, cysteine through phenylalanine, is 13 amino acids long. This entry keeps only the CDR3 DNA: 39 bases, framed from base 1. V is cut by 2 bases and J by 1 base, and the space between the germline ends is 6 bases. From a lookup of the germline V gene, CDR1 and CDR2 are MGHRA and YSYEKL. Patients with melanoma were used as donors. A word on this clone: Its antigen remains undetermined. Base qualities are not recorded, but no much larger clone differs from it by a single base.

The receptor library was made with the immunoSEQ multiplex PCR assay. TCRdb stores this immuneACCESS table with in-frame sequences only. Part of the clones is absent; in the studies checked, under half of the shortfall reflects unresolved V genes, and no reason is known for the rest. In all, the sample holds around 130,000 clones, and 92% of those were seen once. Jointly, the top ten make up roughly 1.4% of the sample. The clonotype originates from a human donor with melanoma. The rearrangement joined TRBV4-1 to TRBJ2-7; the D gene identity is not certain. The nucleotide sequence is TGCGCCAGCAGCCAAAAGAGATCCTACGAGCAGTACTTC. Its translation is CASSQKRSYEQYF.